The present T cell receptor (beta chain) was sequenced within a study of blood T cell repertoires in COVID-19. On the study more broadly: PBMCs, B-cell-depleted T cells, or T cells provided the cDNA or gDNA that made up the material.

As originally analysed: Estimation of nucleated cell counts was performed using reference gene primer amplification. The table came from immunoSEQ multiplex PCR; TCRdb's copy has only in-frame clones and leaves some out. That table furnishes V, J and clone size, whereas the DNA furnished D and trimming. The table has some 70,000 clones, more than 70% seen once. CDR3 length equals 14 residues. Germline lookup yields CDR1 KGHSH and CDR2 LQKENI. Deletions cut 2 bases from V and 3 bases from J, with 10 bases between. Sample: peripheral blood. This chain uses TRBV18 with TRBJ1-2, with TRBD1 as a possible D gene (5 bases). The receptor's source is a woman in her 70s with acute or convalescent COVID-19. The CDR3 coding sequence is TGTGCCAGCTCACCAGACGGCAGGGACTATGGCTACACCTTC. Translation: CASSPDGRDYGYTF.